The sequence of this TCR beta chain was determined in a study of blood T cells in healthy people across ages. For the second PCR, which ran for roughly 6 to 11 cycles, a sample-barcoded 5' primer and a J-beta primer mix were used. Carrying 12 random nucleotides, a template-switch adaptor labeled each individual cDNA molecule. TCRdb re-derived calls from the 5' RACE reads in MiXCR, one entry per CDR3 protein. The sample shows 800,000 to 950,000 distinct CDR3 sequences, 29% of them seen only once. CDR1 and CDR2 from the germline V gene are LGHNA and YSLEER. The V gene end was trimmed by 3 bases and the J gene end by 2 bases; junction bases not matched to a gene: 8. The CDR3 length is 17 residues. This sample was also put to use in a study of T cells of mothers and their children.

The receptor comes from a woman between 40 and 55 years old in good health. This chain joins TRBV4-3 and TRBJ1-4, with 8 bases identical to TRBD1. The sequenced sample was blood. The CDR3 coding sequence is TGCGCCAGCAGCCAGTTAACCGGGACAGGCACTAATGAAAAACTGTTTTTT. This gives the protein CASSQLTGTGTNEKLFF.